This TCR beta chain was found in a study of PD-L1 blockade in urothelial cancer. Across the study: Dosed intravenously at 1,200 mg every 3 weeks, atezolizumab was initiated by patients in the mid-2010s. The median T cell count in blood samples was about 140,000.

As to time point: peripheral blood 6 weeks after treatment start. Assay used: immunoSEQ multiplex PCR; TCRdb lists only in-frame clones, some missing. The sample yields about 51,000 clones, more than 70% seen once. Trimming stripped 0 bases from V and 8 bases from J, with 13 bases between. Germline assignment: CDR1 MGHRA and CDR2 YSYEKL. This CDR3 contains 14 residues. The material sequenced was PBMCs, taken around atezolizumab (anti-PD-L1) treatment. The chain has TRBV4-1 and TRBJ1-2, with D tentatively TRBD1 (5 bases). This receptor was taken from a man between 60 and 75 years old with urothelial cancer. CDR3 nucleotide sequence: TGCGCCAGCAGCCAAGATCGCCAGGGAGGGGGCTACACCTTC. Translated, it gives CASSQDRQGGGYTF.